This T cell receptor beta chain originates from a study of blood T cell repertoires in COVID-19. In the original processing: Counts of nucleated cells, estimated from reference gene primer amplification, were obtained. TCRdb keeps only in-frame clones here, not all; method: immunoSEQ multiplex PCR. D and trimming come from the DNA, and the V and J calls and clone size come from that table. The sample includes roughly 190,000 clones, 84% of them seen just once. This CDR3 is 17 amino acids long. Germline values: CDR1 LGHDT, CDR2 YNNKEL (reference sequence). Trimming removed 2 bases from V and 7 bases from J; junction bases left unmatched: 12.

The sequence was collected from a woman between 70 and 85 years old with active or convalescent COVID-19. The sample consisted of peripheral blood. The chain couples TRBV3-1 (or the pseudogene TRBV3-2) to TRBJ2-2, with TRBD1 identical over 8 bases. CDR3: CASSQLGQGKAGGELFF. CDR3 DNA: TGTGCCAGCAGCCAACTCGGACAGGGTAAGGCGGGCGGGGAGCTGTTTTTT.